The sequence of this TCR beta chain was determined in a study of regulatory T cells in long-lasting Graves disease. Whole-study findings and limits: Among samples with persistent disease, TRBV28, TRBJ1-2 and TRBJ2-5 were favored.

Germline assignment: CDR1 LNHDA and CDR2 SQIVND (reference sequence). V gave up 3 bases and J gave up 1 base, with 15 bases separating them. There are 17 residues in the CDR3. This clonotype occurred many times. Its antigen is not identified. CDR3-region Arm-PCR and iRepertoire HTBI primers produced the TCR beta libraries. One entry per CDR3 protein results from TCRdb running MiXCR on the multiplex PCR reads. Seen here are roughly 410,000 distinct CDR3 sequences, approximately 16% observed once, and the top ten hold over 7%. The time point denotes: newly diagnosed GD, antithyroid drugs for less than 3 months. Construction of the TCR library relied on RNA isolated from PBMCs. The same specimen was also included in a second study, on T cells in Graves' hyperthyroidism and ophthalmopathy. That publication notes: HTBI primers drove first-round RT-PCR of the TCR CDR3.

Sequencing used peripheral blood mononuclear cells (PBMCs), obtained at new diagnosis, from a patient treated with antithyroid drugs. The TCR was taken from a woman between 40 and 50 years old with Graves disease. This chain uses TRBV19 with TRBJ2-2; TRBD2 might be the D (7 bases). The CDR3 DNA sequence: TGTGCCAGTAGTATCGGCAGGGGAGGGATGAACACCGGGGAGCTGTTTTTT. Translating it yields CASSIGRGGMNTGELFF.